The 7 T cell receptor beta chains below all came from one sample that was sequenced in a study of blood T cell repertoires in COVID-19. Sequencing was performed with immunoSEQ multiplex PCR; in TCRdb, only in-frame clones are kept and a portion is missing. The profile shows tens of thousands of clones, approximately 84% of them singletons. Sequencing input: peripheral blood. All receptors derive from a man in his forties or fifties with acute or convalescent COVID-19.

As for this clone: Other nucleotide sequences from this sample produce the same CDR3. The chain combines TRBV5-1 with TRBJ2-3; no reliable D call. This CDR3 has 14 residues. Per the germline V gene, CDR1 is SGHRS and CDR2 is YFSETQ. Trimming pared 0 bases from V and 0 bases from J, leaving 5 bases between. The CDR3 loop is CASSLGLSTDTQYF. The CDR3 nucleotides read TGCGCCAGCAGCTTGGGACTGAGCACAGATACGCAGTATTTT.

This chain joins TRBV5-1 and TRBJ2-1; the D gene is possibly TRBD1 (5 bases). The V end was cut by 0 bases, the J end by 5 bases, with 12 bases between. The CDR3 consists of 15 residues. Germline assignment: CDR1 SGHRS and CDR2 YFSETQ. The CDR3 region has the DNA TGCGCCAGCAGCTTGGTTCAGGGTCAACACAATGAGCAGTTCTTC. Its translation: CASSLVQGQHNEQFF. The full variable domain, rest sourced from reference TRBV5-1 and TRBJ2-1, is KAGVTQTPRYLIKTRGQQVTLSCSPISGHRSVSWYQQTPGQGLQFLFEYFSETQRNKGNFPGRFSGRQFSNSRSEMNVSTLELGDSALYLCASSLVQGQHNEQFFGPGTRLTVL.

V is TRBV15 and J is TRBJ2-7; possibly TRBD2 for D (5 bases). Trimming shortened V by 3 bases and J by 1 base, and 7 bases separated the two germline ends. The germline CDR1 and CDR2 sequences are LNHNV and YYDKDF (reference sequence). There are 13 residues in the CDR3. CDR3 DNA sequence: TGTGCCACCAGCAGCGGGGATTCCTACGAGCAGTACTTC. Translating gives CATSSGDSYEQYF.

Only a few counts were recorded for this clone. The rearrangement links TRBV10-1 to TRBJ2-2; no definite D call. Germline V CDR1 and CDR2: WNHNN, SYGVQD (reference sequence). V was pared by 4 bases and J by 5 bases, with 11 bases between. The CDR3 is made up of 14 amino acids. DNA of the CDR3: TGCGCCAGCAGTGTGTCAATTGAGACCGGGGAGCTGTTTTTT. Translated, it gives CASSVSIETGELFF.

The chain couples TRBV5-6 to TRBJ2-7; D perhaps matches TRBD1 (5 bases). From germline, CDR1 is SGHDT and CDR2 YYEEEE. The CDR3 runs 12 residues. Trimming cost V 4 bases and J 3 bases, with 8 bases left between them. For the CDR3, the DNA is TGTGCCAGCAGCGACGACAGCTACGAGCAGTACTTC. Protein sequence: CASSDDSYEQYF.

The chain carries TRBV2 and TRBJ2-7, with D tentatively TRBD1 (5 bases). The CDR3 spans 12 residues. V was trimmed by 6 bases and J by 5 bases, leaving 11 bases between them. Germline lookup yields CDR1 SNHLY and CDR2 FYNNEI. CDR3 sequence (DNA): TGTGCCAGCAGAGCAGGGTACGACGAGCAGTACTTC. As protein: CASRAGYDEQYF. The whole variable domain, filled in from reference TRBV2 and TRBJ2-7, reads EPEVTQTPSHQVTQMGQEVILRCVPISNHLYFYWYRQILGQKVEFLVSFYNNEISEKSEIFDDQFSVERPDGSNFTLKIRSTKLEDSAMYFCASRAGYDEQYFGPGTRLTVT.

The genes are TRBV7-9 and TRBJ1-5; tentatively, D is TRBD1 (6 bases). Trimming removed 5 bases at V and 4 bases at J, with 9 bases between. CDR1 and CDR2 (germline): SEHNR, FQNEAQ (reference sequence). The CDR3 is 13 amino acids. CDR3 in DNA: TGTGCCAGCAGCGCTACAGGGAATCAGCCCCAGCATTTT. This sequence encodes CASSATGNQPQHF.